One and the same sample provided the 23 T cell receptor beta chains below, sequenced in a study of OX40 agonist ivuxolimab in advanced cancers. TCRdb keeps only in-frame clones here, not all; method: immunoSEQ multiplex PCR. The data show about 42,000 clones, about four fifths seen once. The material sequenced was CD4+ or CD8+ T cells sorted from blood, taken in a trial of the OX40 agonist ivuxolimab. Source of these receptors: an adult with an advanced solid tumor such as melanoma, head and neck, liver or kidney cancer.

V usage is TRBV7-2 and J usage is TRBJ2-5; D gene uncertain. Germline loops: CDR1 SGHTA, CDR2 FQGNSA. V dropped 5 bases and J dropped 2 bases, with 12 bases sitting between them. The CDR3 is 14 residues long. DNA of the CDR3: TGTGCCAGCAGCCCCCTCTCGGTGCAAGAGACCCAGTACTTC. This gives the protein CASSPLSVQETQYF.

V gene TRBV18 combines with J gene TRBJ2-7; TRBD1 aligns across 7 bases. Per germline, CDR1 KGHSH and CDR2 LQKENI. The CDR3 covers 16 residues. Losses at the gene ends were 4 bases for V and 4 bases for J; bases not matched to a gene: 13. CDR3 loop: CASSLEESGTDYEQYF. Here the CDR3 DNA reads TGTGCCAGCTCACTCGAGGAGTCCGGGACAGATTACGAGCAGTACTTC.

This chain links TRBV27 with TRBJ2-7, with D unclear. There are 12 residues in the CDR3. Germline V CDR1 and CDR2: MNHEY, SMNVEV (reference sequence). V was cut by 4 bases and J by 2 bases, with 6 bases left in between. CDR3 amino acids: CASSSSAYEQYF. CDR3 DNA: TGTGCCAGCAGTTCTTCCGCCTACGAGCAGTACTTC.

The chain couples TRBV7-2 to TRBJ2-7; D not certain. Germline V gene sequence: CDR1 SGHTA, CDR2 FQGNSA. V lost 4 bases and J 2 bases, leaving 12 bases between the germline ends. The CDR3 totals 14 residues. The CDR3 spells CASSSLVLPYEQYF. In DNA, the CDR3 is TGTGCCAGCAGCTCCTTAGTTCTTCCCTACGAGCAGTACTTC.

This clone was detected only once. CDR3 in DNA: TGTGCCAGCAGCCCAGACAGGGGGGTGCGCACTGAAGCTTTCTTT. Its protein is CASSPDRGVRTEAFF. The chain uses TRBV7-9 and TRBJ1-1; TRBD1 aligns across 9 bases. Germline loops: CDR1 SEHNR, CDR2 FQNEAQ (reference sequence). There are 15 residues in the CDR3. The trim removed 5 bases at V and 4 bases at J, leaving 8 bases unmatched.

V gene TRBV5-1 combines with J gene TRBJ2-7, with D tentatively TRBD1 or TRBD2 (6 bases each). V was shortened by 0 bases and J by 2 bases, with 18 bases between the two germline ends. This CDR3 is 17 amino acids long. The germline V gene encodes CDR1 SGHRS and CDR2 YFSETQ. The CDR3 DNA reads TGCGCCAGCAGCTTGGCGGACAGACTAGTTGAGACCTACGAGCAGTACTTC. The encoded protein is CASSLADRLVETYEQYF.

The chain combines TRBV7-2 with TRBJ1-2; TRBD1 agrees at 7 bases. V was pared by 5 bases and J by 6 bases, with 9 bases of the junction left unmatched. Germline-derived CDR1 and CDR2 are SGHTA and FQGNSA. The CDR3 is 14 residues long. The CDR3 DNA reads TGTGCCAGCAGCGATAAACAGGGGAGGGATGGCTACACCTTC. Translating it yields CASSDKQGRDGYTF.

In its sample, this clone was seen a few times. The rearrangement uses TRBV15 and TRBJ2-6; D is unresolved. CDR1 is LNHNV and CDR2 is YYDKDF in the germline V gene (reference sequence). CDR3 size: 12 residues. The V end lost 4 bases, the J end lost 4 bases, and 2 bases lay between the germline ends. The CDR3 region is CATSMGANVLTF. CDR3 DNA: TGTGCCACCAGCATGGGGGCCAACGTCCTGACTTTC.

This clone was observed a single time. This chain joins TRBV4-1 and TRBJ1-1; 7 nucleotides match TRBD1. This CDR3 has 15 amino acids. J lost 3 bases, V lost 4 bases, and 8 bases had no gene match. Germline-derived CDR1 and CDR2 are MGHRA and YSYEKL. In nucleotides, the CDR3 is TGCGCCAGCAGCCGCCAGCGACAGGGAGACACTGAAGCTTTCTTT. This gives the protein CASSRQRQGDTEAFF.

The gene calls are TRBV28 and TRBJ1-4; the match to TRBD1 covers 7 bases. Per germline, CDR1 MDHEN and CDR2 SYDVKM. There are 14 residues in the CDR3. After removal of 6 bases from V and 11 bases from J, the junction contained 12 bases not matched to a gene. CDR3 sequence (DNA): TGTGCCAGCAGCCCTACAGGGACCAGGGGGAAACTGTTTTTT. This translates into CASSPTGTRGKLFF.

CDR3 in DNA: TGTGCCAGCAGCTTAGGACTAGCGCAACAAGAGACCCAGTACTTC. Translation: CASSLGLAQQETQYF. The chain carries TRBV7-7 and TRBJ2-5; 8 bases are shared with TRBD2. Germline values: CDR1 SSHAT, CDR2 FNYEAQ (reference sequence). V lost 1 base to trimming and J lost 2 bases; unmatched junction nucleotides: 3. The CDR3 has 15 residues.

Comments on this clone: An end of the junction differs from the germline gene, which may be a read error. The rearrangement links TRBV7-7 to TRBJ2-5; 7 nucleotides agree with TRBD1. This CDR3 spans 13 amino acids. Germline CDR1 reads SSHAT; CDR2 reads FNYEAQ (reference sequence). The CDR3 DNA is TGTGCTAGCAGCTTGGGACAGCAAGAGACCCAGTACTTC. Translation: CASSLGQQETQYF. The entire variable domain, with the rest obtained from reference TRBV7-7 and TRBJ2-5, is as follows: GAGVSQSPRYKVTKRGQDVTLRCDPISSHATLYWYQQALGQGPEFLTYFNYEAQPDKSGLPSDRFSAERPEGSISTLTIQRTEQRDSAMYRCASSLGQQETQYFGPGTRLLVL.

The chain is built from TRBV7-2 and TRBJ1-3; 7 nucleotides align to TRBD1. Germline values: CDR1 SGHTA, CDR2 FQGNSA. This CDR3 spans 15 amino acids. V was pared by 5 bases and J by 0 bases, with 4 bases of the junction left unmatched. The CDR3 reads CASSEQGSSGNTIYF. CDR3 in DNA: TGTGCCAGCAGCGAACAGGGGTCCTCTGGAAACACCATATATTTT.

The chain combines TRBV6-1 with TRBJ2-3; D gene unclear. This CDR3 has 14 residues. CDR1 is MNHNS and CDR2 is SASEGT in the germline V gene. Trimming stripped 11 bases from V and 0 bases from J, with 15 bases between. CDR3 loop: CAGNGQYSTDTQYF. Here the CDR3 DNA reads TGTGCCGGAAACGGGCAGTATAGCACAGATACGCAGTATTTT.

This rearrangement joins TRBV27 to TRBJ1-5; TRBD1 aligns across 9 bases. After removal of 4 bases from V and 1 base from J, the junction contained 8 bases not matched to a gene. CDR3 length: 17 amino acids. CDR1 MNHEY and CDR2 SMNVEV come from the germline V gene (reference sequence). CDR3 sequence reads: CASSSTGGGLSNQPQHF. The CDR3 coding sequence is TGTGCCAGCAGTTCGACAGGGGGAGGGCTAAGCAATCAGCCCCAGCATTTT.

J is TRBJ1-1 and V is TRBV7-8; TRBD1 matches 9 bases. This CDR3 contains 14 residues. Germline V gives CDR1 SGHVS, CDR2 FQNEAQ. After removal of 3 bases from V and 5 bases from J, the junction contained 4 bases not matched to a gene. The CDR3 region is CASSFTGGRTEAFF. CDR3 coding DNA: TGTGCCAGCAGCTTCACAGGGGGCCGTACTGAAGCTTTCTTT.

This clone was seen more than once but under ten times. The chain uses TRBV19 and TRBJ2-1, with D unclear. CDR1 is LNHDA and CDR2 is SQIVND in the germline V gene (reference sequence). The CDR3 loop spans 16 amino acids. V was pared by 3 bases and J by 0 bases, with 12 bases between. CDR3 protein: CASSIRLSASYNEQFF. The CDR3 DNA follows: TGTGCCAGTAGTATTCGGTTGTCTGCCTCCTACAATGAGCAGTTCTTC.

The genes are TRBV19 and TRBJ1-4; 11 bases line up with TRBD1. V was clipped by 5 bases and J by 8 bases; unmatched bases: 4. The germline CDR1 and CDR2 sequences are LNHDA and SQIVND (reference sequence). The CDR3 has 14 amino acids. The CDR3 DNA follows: TGTGCCAGTAGTTCCCGGGACAGGGGGGAAAAACTGTTTTTT. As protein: CASSSRDRGEKLFF. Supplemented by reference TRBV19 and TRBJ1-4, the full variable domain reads DGGITQSPKYLFRKEGQNVTLSCEQNLNHDAMYWYRQDPGQGLRLIYYSQIVNDFQKGDIAEGYSVSREKKESFPLTVTSAQKNPTAFYLCASSSRDRGEKLFFGSGTQLSVL.

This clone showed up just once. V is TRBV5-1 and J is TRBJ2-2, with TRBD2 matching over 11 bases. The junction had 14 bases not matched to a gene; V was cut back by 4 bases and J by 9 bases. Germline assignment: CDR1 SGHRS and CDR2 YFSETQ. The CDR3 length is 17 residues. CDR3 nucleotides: TGCGCCAGCAGCCCGACGACTAGCGGGAACAGTTTTAGGGAGCTGTTTTTT. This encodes CASSPTTSGNSFRELFF.

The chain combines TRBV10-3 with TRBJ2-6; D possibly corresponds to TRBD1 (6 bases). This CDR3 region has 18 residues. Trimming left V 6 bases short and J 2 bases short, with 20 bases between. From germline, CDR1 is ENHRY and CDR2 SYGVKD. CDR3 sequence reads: CAISSMTGRVAGANVLTF. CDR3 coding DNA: TGTGCCATCAGCTCCATGACAGGCCGGGTCGCTGGGGCCAACGTCCTGACTTTC.

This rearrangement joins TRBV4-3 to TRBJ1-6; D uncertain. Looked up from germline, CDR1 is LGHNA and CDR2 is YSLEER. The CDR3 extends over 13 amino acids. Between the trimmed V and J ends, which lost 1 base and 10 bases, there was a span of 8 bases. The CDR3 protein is CASSQAIGSPLHF. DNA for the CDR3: TGCGCCAGCAGCCAAGCGATTGGATCACCCCTCCACTTT.

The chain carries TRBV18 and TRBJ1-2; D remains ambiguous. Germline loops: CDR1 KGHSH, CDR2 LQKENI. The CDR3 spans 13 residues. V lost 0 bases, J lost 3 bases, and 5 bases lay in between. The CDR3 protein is CASSPPTYYGYTF. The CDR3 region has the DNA TGTGCCAGCTCACCACCGACCTACTATGGCTACACCTTC.

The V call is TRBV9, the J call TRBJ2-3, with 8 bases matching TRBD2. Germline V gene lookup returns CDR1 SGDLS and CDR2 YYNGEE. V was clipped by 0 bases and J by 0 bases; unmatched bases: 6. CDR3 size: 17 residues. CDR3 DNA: TGTGCCAGCAGCGTAGAGGGCGGGGGGACTAGCACAGATACGCAGTATTTT. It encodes CASSVEGGGTSTDTQYF.